This passage covers 18 T cell receptor beta chains from one sample sequenced in a study of shared clonotypes between healthy human individuals. Libraries were prepared by immunoSEQ multiplex PCR; TCRdb keeps only in-frame clonotypes and omits some of them. This sample yields more than 2,000,000 clones, of which 90% to 95% are seen a single time; 0.3% to 0.4% belongs to the top ten. Material for sequencing was naive CD4+ T cells from PBMCs. The subset denotes: CD45RA+ positively selected. Receptor source: a man aged 18 to 35 in good health. Some clones in this sample may be carry-over from other donors' samples.

V gene TRBV5-4 combines with J gene TRBJ2-2, with 7 bases matching TRBD1. Losses at the gene ends were 3 bases for V and 4 bases for J; bases not matched to a gene: 3. Germline values: CDR1 SGHNT, CDR2 YYREEE (reference sequence). CDR3 length: 14 amino acids. CDR3 sequence: CASSSGQFTGELFF. CDR3 sequence (DNA): TGTGCCAGCAGCTCGGGACAGTTCACCGGGGAGCTGTTTTTT.

In the case of this clone: The same CDR3 is also encoded by other DNA sequences in this sample. The chain combines TRBV18 with TRBJ2-7; tentatively, D is TRBD1 (5 bases). The V and J ends lost 3 bases and 2 bases respectively, with 11 bases between them. Germline CDR1 KGHSH, CDR2 LQKENI. The CDR3 loop spans 14 amino acids. This CDR3 reads CASSPAGLPYEQYF. The CDR3 DNA reads as TGTGCCAGCTCACCGGCAGGGCTTCCCTACGAGCAGTACTTC.

This chain links TRBV4-1 with TRBJ2-7, with D perhaps assigned TRBD1 or TRBD2 (5 bases each). Looked up from germline, CDR1 is MGHRA and CDR2 is YSYEKL. V was trimmed by 0 bases and J by 5 bases, leaving 20 bases between them. CDR3 length: 17 residues. The CDR3 spells CASSQDLAGNRRHEQYF. The CDR3 coding sequence is TGCGCCAGCAGCCAAGATCTCGCAGGGAATCGGAGGCACGAGCAGTACTTC.

The chain joins TRBV5-4 to TRBJ2-6; tentatively, D is TRBD1 or TRBD2 (5 bases each). The length of the CDR3 is 16 residues. Germline-derived CDR1 and CDR2 are SGHNT and YYREEE (reference sequence). V lost 2 bases and J lost 4, with 13 bases in between. The CDR3 DNA is TGTGCCAGCAGCTTAACGGGGCGCTCCGGGGCCAACGTCCTGACTTTC. Protein product: CASSLTGRSGANVLTF.

The chain links TRBV18 to TRBJ2-2; 8 bases line up with TRBD1. Trimming cost V 3 bases and J 7 bases; bases outside gene matches: 7. CDR1 and CDR2 from the germline V gene are KGHSH and LQKENI. There are 15 residues in the CDR3. CDR3 amino acids: CASSPRTGRHGELFF. The CDR3 bases are TGTGCCAGCTCACCTCGGACAGGGAGGCACGGGGAGCTGTTTTTT.

The chain combines TRBV7-9 with TRBJ1-1; 9 bases fit TRBD1. V dropped 2 bases and J dropped 1; count of bases not matched to a gene: 5. Germline V CDR1 and CDR2: SEHNR, FQNEAQ (reference sequence). The CDR3 spans 16 residues. This CDR3 is CASSLIGQGPNTEAFF. CDR3 in DNA: TGTGCCAGCAGCTTAATCGGACAGGGGCCGAACACTGAAGCTTTCTTT. The whole variable domain, filled in from reference TRBV7-9 and TRBJ1-1, reads DTGVSQNPRHKITKRGQNVTFRCDPISEHNRLYWYRQTLGQGPEFLTYFQNEAQLEKSRLLSDRFSAERPKGSFSTLEIQRTEQGDSAMYLCASSLIGQGPNTEAFFGQGTRLTVV.

V usage is TRBV20-1 and J usage is TRBJ1-1, with 7 bases that match TRBD1. The CDR3 extends over 11 amino acids. V dropped 0 bases and J dropped 11; count of bases not matched to a gene: 3. Germline V CDR1 and CDR2: DFQATT, SNEGSKA (reference sequence). The CDR3 nucleotides read TGCAGTGCTAGAGACCAGGGACAGGCTTTCTTT. Amino acids: CSARDQGQAFF.

The V gene is TRBV5-1, the J gene TRBJ1-2; possible D gene TRBD1, 5 bases. V gave up 0 bases and J gave up 8 bases, with 11 bases separating them. This CDR3 contains 13 residues. CDR1 and CDR2 (germline): SGHRS, YFSETQ. The DNA of the CDR3 is TGCGCCAGCAGCTTGGAGGCAGGGACCGGCTACACCTTC. It yields the protein CASSLEAGTGYTF.

This chain uses TRBV30 with TRBJ2-5; D ambiguous. The V gene lost 4 bases and the J gene lost 1 base, with 10 bases spanning the gap. Germline CDR1 reads GTSNPN; CDR2 reads SVGIG (reference sequence). The CDR3 is made up of 13 amino acids. The CDR3 sequence is CAWTRLSQETQYF. CDR3 DNA: TGTGCCTGGACACGGCTAAGCCAAGAGACCCAGTACTTC.

The V and J genes are TRBV15 and TRBJ1-3; 11 nucleotides agree with TRBD1. Germline-derived CDR1 and CDR2 are LNHNV and YYDKDF (reference sequence). V shed 1 base and J 3 bases; nucleotides not matched to a gene: 2. The CDR3 runs to 16 residues. As DNA, the CDR3 is TGTGCCACCAGCAGAGGGACAGGGGGCGTTGGAAACACCATATATTTT. It translates to CATSRGTGGVGNTIYF.

The V and J genes are TRBV29-1 and TRBJ2-2; D possibly corresponds to TRBD2 (5 bases). This CDR3 region has 16 residues. Germline-derived CDR1 and CDR2 are SQVTM and ANQGSEA. The V and J ends lost 7 bases and 4 bases respectively, with 22 bases between them. The DNA of the CDR3 is TGCAGCGCCGAATCGGGCCAGGCGGGTAGCACCGGGGAGCTGTTTTTT. Its translation: CSAESGQAGSTGELFF.

CDR3 residues: CASSLVGGGTAYQETQYF. For the CDR3, the DNA is TGTGCCAGCAGCTTAGTGGGGGGTGGGACAGCGTACCAAGAGACCCAGTACTTC. The rearrangement links TRBV7-2 to TRBJ2-5, with D tentatively TRBD1 (7 bases). The V end lost 1 base, the J end lost 0 bases, and 18 bases lay between the germline ends. Germline V gives CDR1 SGHTA, CDR2 FQGNSA. The CDR3 extends over 18 amino acids.

This sequence joins TRBV5-6 and TRBJ1-2, with D possibly TRBD1 on 6 matching bases. The CDR3 loop spans 14 amino acids. Germline V gene lookup returns CDR1 SGHDT and CDR2 YYEEEE. With 0 bases removed from V and 2 bases from J, the gap between germline ends came to 8 bases. Here the CDR3 reads CASSLVQGNYGYTF. CDR3 DNA sequence: TGTGCCAGCAGCTTGGTACAGGGCAACTATGGCTACACCTTC.

The chain couples TRBV2 to TRBJ2-7; unclear D gene. Trimming removed 6 bases from V and 5 bases from J, with 14 bases in between. Looked up from germline, CDR1 is SNHLY and CDR2 is FYNNEI. This CDR3 region has 13 residues. In DNA form, the CDR3 reads TGTGCCAGCAGAACCGGGCTTAGGGACGAGCAGTACTTC. Protein: CASRTGLRDEQYF.

V gene TRBV19 combines with J gene TRBJ2-7; 10 nucleotides match TRBD1. CDR3 length: 15 amino acids. V trimming: 1 base; J trimming: 3 bases; junction bases outside the gene matches: 3. CDR1 and CDR2 (germline): LNHDA, SQIVND (reference sequence). The CDR3 DNA is TGTGCCAGTAGTATAGGGGACAGGGGTGGCTACGAGCAGTACTTC. This encodes CASSIGDRGGYEQYF.

The rearrangement joins TRBV5-1 to TRBJ2-7; 13 bases line up with TRBD2. V lost 2 bases and J lost 3; bases outside the gene matches: 2. This CDR3 spans 15 amino acids. Germline V lookup: CDR1 SGHRS, CDR2 YFSETQ. The CDR3 DNA sequence: TGCGCCAGCAGCTTCGGACTAGCGGGAGACTACGAGCAGTACTTC. Translation: CASSFGLAGDYEQYF. The full variable domain, with the rest looked up from reference TRBV5-1 and TRBJ2-7, is KAGVTQTPRYLIKTRGQQVTLSCSPISGHRSVSWYQQTPGQGLQFLFEYFSETQRNKGNFPGRFSGRQFSNSRSEMNVSTLELGDSALYLCASSFGLAGDYEQYFGPGTRLTVT.

V is TRBV2 and J is TRBJ2-1; D ambiguous. Between the trimmed V and J ends, which lost 1 base and 4 bases, there was a span of 14 bases. This CDR3 contains 16 residues. Germline lookup yields CDR1 SNHLY and CDR2 FYNNEI. In DNA form, the CDR3 reads TGTGCCAGCAGTGAAGGGGGATCCCTAAGATACAATGAGCAGTTCTTC. As protein: CASSEGGSLRYNEQFF.

The sample holds a few counts of this clone. The chain recombines TRBV6-5 with TRBJ2-7, with D maybe TRBD2 (5 bases). This CDR3 comprises 14 residues. Germline V gene data show CDR1 as MNHEY and CDR2 as SVGAGI. The V gene lost 4 bases and the J gene lost 5 bases, with 15 bases spanning the gap. The CDR3: CASSSPRFGNEQYF. For the CDR3, the DNA is TGTGCCAGCAGTTCGCCCCGGTTCGGGAACGAGCAGTACTTC.